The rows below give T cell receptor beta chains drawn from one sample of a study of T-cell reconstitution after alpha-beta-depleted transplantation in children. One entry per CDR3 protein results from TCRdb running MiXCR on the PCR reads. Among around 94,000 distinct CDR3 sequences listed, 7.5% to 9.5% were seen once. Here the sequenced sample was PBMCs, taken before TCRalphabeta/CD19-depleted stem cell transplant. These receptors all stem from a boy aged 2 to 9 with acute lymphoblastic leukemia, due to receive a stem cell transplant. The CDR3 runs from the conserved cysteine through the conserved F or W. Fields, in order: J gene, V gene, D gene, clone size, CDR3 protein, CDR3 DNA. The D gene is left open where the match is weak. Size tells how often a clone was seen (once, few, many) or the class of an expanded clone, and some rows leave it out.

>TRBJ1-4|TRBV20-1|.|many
CSARASDSSATNEKLFF
TGCAGTGCTAGAGCCTCGGACAGTTCTGCAACTAATGAAAAACTGTTTTTT
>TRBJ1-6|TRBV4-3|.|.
CASSQELDRSSYNSPLHF
TGCGCCAGCAGCCAAGAATTGGACAGAAGCTCCTATAATTCACCCCTCCACTTT
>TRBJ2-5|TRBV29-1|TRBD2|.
CSVEGPGSGGWETQYF
TGCAGCGTTGAGGGCCCGGGAAGCGGGGGGTGGGAGACCCAGTACTTC
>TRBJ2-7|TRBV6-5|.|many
CASSYAGALYEQYF
TGTGCCAGCAGTTACGCGGGGGCCCTCTACGAGCAGTACTTC
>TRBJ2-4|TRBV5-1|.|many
CASSLVGYAKNIQYF
TGCGCCAGCAGCTTGGTGGGGTATGCCAAAAACATTCAGTACTTC
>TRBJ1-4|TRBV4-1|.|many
CASSQELSATNEKLFF
TGCGCCAGCAGCCAAGAATTAAGTGCAACTAATGAAAAACTGTTTTTT
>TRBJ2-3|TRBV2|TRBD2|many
CASRVGLAVYTDTQYF
TGTGCCAGCCGGGTGGGACTAGCGGTCTACACAGATACGCAGTATTTT
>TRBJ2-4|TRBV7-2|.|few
CASSLGWGRNIQYF
TGTGCCAGCAGCTTAGGATGGGGGCGGAACATTCAGTACTTC
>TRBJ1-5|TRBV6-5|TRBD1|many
CASWRAGGDQPQHF
TGTGCCAGCTGGAGGGCAGGGGGCGATCAGCCCCAGCATTTT
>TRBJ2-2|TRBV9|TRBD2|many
CASSPGTKNTGELFF
TGTGCCAGCAGCCCCGGGACTAAAAACACCGGGGAGCTGTTTTTT
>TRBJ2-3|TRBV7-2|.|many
CASSLGGSIDTQYF
TGTGCCAGCAGCTTAGGGGGGTCCATAGATACGCAGTATTTT
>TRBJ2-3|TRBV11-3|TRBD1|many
CASSLERGPADTQYF
TGTGCCAGCAGCTTAGAAAGGGGGCCGGCAGATACGCAGTATTTT
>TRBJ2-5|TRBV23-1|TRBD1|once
CASSHSGTGGQETQYF
TGCGCCAGCAGTCATTCCGGGACAGGGGGCCAAGAGACCCAGTACTTC
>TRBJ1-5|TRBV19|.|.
CATQRQGTPNQPQHF
TGTGCCACCCAAAGGCAGGGGACACCTAATCAGCCCCAGCATTTT
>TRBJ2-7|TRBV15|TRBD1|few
CATSSPGTAYEQYF
TGTGCCACCAGCTCCCCCGGGACAGCCTACGAGCAGTACTTC
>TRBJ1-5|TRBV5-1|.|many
CASSWGTGWPQHF
TGCGCCAGCAGTTGGGGCACAGGGTGGCCCCAGCATTTT
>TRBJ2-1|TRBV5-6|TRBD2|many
CASSWGLAGFVTYNEQFF
TGTGCCAGCAGCTGGGGGTTAGCGGGGTTTGTGACCTACAATGAGCAGTTCTTC
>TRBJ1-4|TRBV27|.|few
CASSPTGFATNEKLFF
TGTGCCAGCAGTCCCACAGGGTTTGCAACTAATGAAAAACTGTTTTTT
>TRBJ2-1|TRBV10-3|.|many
CAINPGLLYNEQFF
TGTGCCATCAATCCGGGACTCCTGTACAATGAGCAGTTCTTC
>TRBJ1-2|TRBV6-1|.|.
CASRLTSDYGYTF
TGTGCCAGCAGATTGACCTCTGACTATGGCTACACCTTC
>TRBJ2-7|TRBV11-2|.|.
CASSLVAGSYEQYF
TGTGCCAGCAGCTTAGTGGCGGGTTCCTACGAGCAGTACTTC
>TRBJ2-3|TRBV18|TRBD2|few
CASSRLAGGRTDTQYF
TGTGCCAGCTCACGACTAGCGGGGGGACGCACAGATACGCAGTATTTT
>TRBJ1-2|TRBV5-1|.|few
CASSAVPYEYGYTF
TGCGCCAGCAGCGCAGTACCCTATGAGTATGGCTACACCTTC
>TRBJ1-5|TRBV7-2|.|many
CASSLQGPGQPQHF
TGTGCCAGCAGCTTACAGGGGCCGGGTCAGCCCCAGCATTTT
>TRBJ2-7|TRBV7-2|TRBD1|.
CASSLDPGQGIYEQYF
TGTGCCAGCAGCTTAGATCCGGGACAGGGAATCTACGAGCAGTACTTC
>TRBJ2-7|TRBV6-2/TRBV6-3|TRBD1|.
CASSYQMGQGYEQYF
TGTGCCAGCAGTTACCAAATGGGACAGGGGTACGAGCAGTACTTC
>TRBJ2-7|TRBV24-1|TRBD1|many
CATSDQGQAYEQYF
TGTGCCACCAGTGACCAGGGACAGGCCTACGAGCAGTACTTC
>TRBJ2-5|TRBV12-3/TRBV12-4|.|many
CASSLTGLETQYF
TGTGCCAGCAGTCTTACAGGGTTGGAGACCCAGTACTTC
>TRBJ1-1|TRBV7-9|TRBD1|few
CASVRTGGRPAFAFF
TGTGCCAGCGTCCGGACAGGGGGCAGGCCCGCGTTTGCTTTCTTT
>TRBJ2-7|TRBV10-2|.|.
CASRLMTVGRGLTYEQYF
TGCGCCAGCAGACTAATGACAGTGGGGCGAGGGCTAACCTACGAGCAGTACTTC
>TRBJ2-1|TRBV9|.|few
CASSIRNEQFF
TGTGCCAGCAGCATAAGAAATGAGCAGTTCTTC
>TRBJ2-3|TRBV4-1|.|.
CASSQVGTAAGDTQYF
TGCGCCAGCAGCCAAGTCGGGACCGCGGCAGGTGATACGCAGTATTTT
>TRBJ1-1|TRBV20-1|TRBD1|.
CSARSDRGVLNTEAFF
TGCAGTGCTAGGTCGGACAGGGGCGTCCTGAACACTGAAGCTTTCTTT
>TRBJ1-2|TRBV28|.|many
CASSQGTANYGYTF
TGTGCCAGCAGTCAGGGGACGGCTAACTATGGCTACACCTTC
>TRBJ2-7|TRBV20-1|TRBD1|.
CSASLSGQAYDQYF
TGCAGTGCTAGCTTATCGGGACAGGCCTACGATCAGTACTTC
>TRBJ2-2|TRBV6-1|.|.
CASGRSGPTNTGELFF
TGTGCCAGCGGAAGGTCCGGACCTACGAACACCGGGGAGCTGTTTTTT
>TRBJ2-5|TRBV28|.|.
CASSLWEGDRETQYF
TGTGCCAGCAGTTTATGGGAAGGAGACAGAGAGACCCAGTACTTC
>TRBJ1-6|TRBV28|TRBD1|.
CASSPDREPSDYNSPLHF
TGTGCCAGCAGCCCGGACAGGGAACCCTCAGATTATAATTCACCCCTCCACTTT
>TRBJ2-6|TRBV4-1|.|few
CASSQVVGANVLTF
TGCGCCAGCAGCCAAGTGGTCGGGGCCAACGTCCTGACTTTC
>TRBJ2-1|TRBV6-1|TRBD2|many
CASSPIPRASGGATEQFF
TGTGCCAGCAGTCCCATCCCCAGGGCTAGCGGGGGGGCCACTGAGCAGTTCTTC
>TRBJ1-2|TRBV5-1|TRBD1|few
CASSSTGEKGNYGYTF
TGCGCCAGCAGCTCGACAGGGGAGAAAGGCAACTATGGCTACACCTTC
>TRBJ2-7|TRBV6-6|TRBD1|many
CASSQGVSYEQYF
TGTGCCAGCAGTCAGGGGGTCTCCTACGAGCAGTACTTC
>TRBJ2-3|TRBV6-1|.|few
CASRITGTDTQYF
TGTGCCAGCAGAATTACCGGGACAGATACGCAGTATTTT
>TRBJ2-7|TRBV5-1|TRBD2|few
CASSPTLGTSGGYRPYEQYF
TGCGCCAGCAGCCCCACCCTCGGGACTAGCGGGGGTTACCGACCCTACGAGCAGTACTTC
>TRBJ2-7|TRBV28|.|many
CASSRQDIYEQYF
TGTGCCAGCAGTAGACAGGACATATACGAGCAGTACTTC
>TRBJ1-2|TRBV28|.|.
CASSPPNYGYTF
TGTGCCAGCAGCCCGCCCAACTATGGCTACACCTTC
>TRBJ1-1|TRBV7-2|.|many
CASSLLGWNTEAFF
TGTGCCAGCAGCTTATTGGGGTGGAACACTGAAGCTTTCTTT
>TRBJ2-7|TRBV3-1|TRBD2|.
CASSPRASGTYEQYF
TGTGCCAGCAGCCCCCGGGCTAGCGGAACCTACGAGCAGTACTTC
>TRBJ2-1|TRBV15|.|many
CATSRGATRTYNEQFF
TGTGCCACCAGCAGAGGGGCGACCCGAACCTACAATGAGCAGTTCTTC
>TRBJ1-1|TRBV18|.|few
CASSPQSDTRAFF
TGTGCCAGCTCACCCCAATCGGACACGCGAGCTTTCTTT